The source of this TCR beta chain is a study of T cells expressing NK-cell markers (TCRdb year 2020). Concerning the study at large: Three sorted T-cell subsets (CD3+CD56+NKG2C+, CD3+CD56+NKG2C- and CD3+CD56-NKG2C+) from fewer than 10 donors had their TCR beta-chain repertoires profiled. Seven of the eight sequenced donors were HCMV-seropositive and one was HCMV-seronegative. Illumina HiSeq 2000/2500, MiSeq or NextSeq was used to sequence libraries as 2 x 150 bp reads. All eight donors whose samples were sequenced were randomly selected healthy volunteers, three of them men and five women. The paper as a whole reports these results and caveats: Those dominant clonotypes were again the most abundant among CD3+CD56-NKG2C+ cells in a few donors, at roughly 25-60.1%. Whether the expanded NKG2C-expressing T cell clones were specific for HCMV antigens remained unclear. In 6 or 7 donors, the dominant CD3+CD56+NKG2C+ clonotypes ranked among the top 10 CD8+ clonotypes, making up 1.0-7.0% of CD8+ T cells.

The listed sequencing device is Illumina HiSeq 2000. TCR beta cDNA libraries were prepared using 5'RACE template switching, which introduced a universal primer site and unique molecular identifiers. cDNA synthesis was primed from the TCR beta constant segment, followed by two successive PCR amplification steps. As for how the authors treated the data: MIGEC was used to demultiplex reads and group the reads by UMI, and MiTCR was used to assemble and quantify clonotypes. To exclude erroneous sequences, only TCR cDNA sequences supported by at least two reads were retained. The tcR package was used for downstream repertoire analysis, and clonotypes were matched between fractions using CDR3 nucleotide sequence together with V segment. VDJmatch was used to annotate antigen specificity against VDJdb, with one amino acid substitution allowed in CDR3. TCRdb reprocessed the sequencing reads and holds a single record per CDR3 protein sequence, with no DNA. The V and J calls here are based on TCRdb, not the publication. The sample's table lists a count of a few hundred thousand distinct CDR3 sequences. Clones ranked in the top ten supply roughly 5.2% of the sample.

As for this clonotype: Its antigen is not yet known.

A commercial ELISA kit detecting HCMV-specific IgG in serum was used to determine HCMV serostatus. Ficoll density gradient centrifugation was used to isolate peripheral blood mononuclear cells from blood. The germline V gene sets CDR1 to MNHNS and CDR2 to SASEGT. Inclusive of the bounding cysteine and phenylalanine, the CDR3 is 15 residues long. No nucleotide data were recorded. Source material: blood T cells: a sorted CD56 or NKG2C T cell subset, CD4+ or CD8+ T cells, or bulk PBMC T cells (not recorded which). The sequence joins TRBV6-1 to TRBJ1-2; without DNA, the TCRdb call of TRBD1 cannot be checked. The source is a man between 18 and 69 years old in good health. The CDR3 in this case is CASRVIRDRPYGYTF.